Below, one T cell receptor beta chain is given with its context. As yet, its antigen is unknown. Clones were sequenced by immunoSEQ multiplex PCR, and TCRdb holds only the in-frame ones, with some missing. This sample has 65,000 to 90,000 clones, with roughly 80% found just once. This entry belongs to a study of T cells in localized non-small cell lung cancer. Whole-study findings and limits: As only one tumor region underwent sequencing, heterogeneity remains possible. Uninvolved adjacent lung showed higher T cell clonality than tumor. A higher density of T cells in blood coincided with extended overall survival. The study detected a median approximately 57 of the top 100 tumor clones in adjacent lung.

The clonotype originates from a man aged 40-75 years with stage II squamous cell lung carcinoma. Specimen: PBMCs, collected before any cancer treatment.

CDR3 region: CASSLRAANTGELFF. CDR3 sequence (DNA): TGTGCCAGCAGTCTCAGGGCGGCTAACACCGGGGAGCTGTTTTTT. V usage is TRBV7-8 and J usage is TRBJ2-2; weak D call: TRBD1 (5 bases). From germline, CDR1 is SGHVS and CDR2 FQNEAQ. The CDR3 runs 15 residues. Trimming removed 6 bases at V and 2 bases at J, with 13 bases between. Supplemented by reference TRBV7-8 and TRBJ2-2, the full variable domain reads GAGVSQSPRYKVAKRGQDVALRCDPISGHVSLFWYQQALGQGPEFLTYFQNEAQLDKSGLPSDRFFAERPEGSVSTLKIQRTQQEDSAVYLCASSLRAANTGELFFGEGSRLTVL.